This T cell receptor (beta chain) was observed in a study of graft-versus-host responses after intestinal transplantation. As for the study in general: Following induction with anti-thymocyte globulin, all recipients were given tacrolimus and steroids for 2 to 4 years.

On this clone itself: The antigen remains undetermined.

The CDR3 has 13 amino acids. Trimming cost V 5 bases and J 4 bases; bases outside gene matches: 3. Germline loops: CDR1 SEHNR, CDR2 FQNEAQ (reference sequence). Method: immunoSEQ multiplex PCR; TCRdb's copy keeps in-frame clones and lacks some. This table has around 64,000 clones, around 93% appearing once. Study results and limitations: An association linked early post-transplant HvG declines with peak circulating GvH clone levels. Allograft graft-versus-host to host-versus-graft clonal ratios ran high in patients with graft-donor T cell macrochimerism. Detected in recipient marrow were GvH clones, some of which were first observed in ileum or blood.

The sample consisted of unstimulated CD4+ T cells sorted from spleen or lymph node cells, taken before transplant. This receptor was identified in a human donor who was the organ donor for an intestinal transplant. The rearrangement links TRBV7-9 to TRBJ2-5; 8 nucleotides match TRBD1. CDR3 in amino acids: CASSPTGVETQYF. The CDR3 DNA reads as TGTGCCAGCAGCCCGACAGGGGTAGAGACCCAGTACTTC.